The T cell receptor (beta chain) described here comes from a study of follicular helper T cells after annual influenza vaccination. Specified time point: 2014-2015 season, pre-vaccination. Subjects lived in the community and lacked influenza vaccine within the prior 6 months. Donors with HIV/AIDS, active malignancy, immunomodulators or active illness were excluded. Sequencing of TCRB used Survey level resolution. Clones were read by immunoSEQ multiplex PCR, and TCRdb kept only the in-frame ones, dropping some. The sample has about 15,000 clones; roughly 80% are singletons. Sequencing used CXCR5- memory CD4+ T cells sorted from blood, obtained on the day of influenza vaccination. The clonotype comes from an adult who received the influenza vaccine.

The CDR3 is CASRRLLASYGYTF. The CDR3 nucleotides read TGTGCCAGCAGGCGACTGCTGGCTTCCTATGGCTACACCTTC. The genes are TRBV5-6 and TRBJ1-2; D gene unclear. Germline assignment: CDR1 SGHDT and CDR2 YYEEEE. V was clipped by 5 bases and J by 4 bases, with 15 bases between them. There are 14 residues in the CDR3.